The rows below give T cell receptor beta chains drawn from one sample of a study of tissue T cells after allogeneic stem cell transplantation. Some clones are missing from TCRdb's copy, which holds only in-frame ones; the method was immunoSEQ multiplex PCR. The table shows some 1,500 clones, with over 80% occurring only once. Sequenced here: liver tissue, sampled at autopsy. The receptors stem from a male patient aged 60 or older with steroid-refractory graft-versus-host disease after an allogeneic stem cell transplant. Some T cells may have originated in the graft donor. The CDR3 runs from the conserved cysteine through the conserved F or W. Fields, in order: clone size, J gene, D gene, V gene, CDR3 protein, CDR3 DNA. The D gene is left open where the match is weak. Only part of the rows carry a size: once, few, many, or a class if the clone is expanded.

NA	TRBJ1-4	NA	TRBV5-1	CASSLDQNEKLFF	TGCGCCAGCAGCTTGGACCAGAATGAAAAACTGTTTTTT
NA	TRBJ2-1	TRBD2	TRBV20-1	CSASKLAGDNEQFF	TGCAGTGCTAGTAAGCTAGCGGGGGACAATGAGCAGTTCTTC
NA	TRBJ1-2	NA	TRBV7-9	CASSSQGLGNYGYTF	TGTGCCAGCAGTTCTCAGGGGTTAGGTAACTATGGCTACACCTTC
NA	TRBJ2-1	NA	TRBV9	CASSVVGGWVNEQFF	TGTGCCAGCAGCGTAGTGGGGGGATGGGTCAATGAGCAGTTCTTC
NA	TRBJ1-6	NA	TRBV12-3/TRBV12-4	CASRVTGSGPLHF	TGTGCCAGCAGAGTAACAGGGTCGGGCCCCCTCCACTTT
NA	TRBJ1-6	NA	TRBV3-1/TRBV3-2	CASSLAGNSPLHF	TGTGCCAGCAGCCTTGCAGGGAATTCACCCCTCCACTTT
NA	TRBJ2-7	TRBD2	TRBV28	CAVGTSGSYEQYF	TGTGCCGTTGGGACTAGCGGCTCCTACGAGCAGTACTTC
NA	TRBJ2-2	NA	TRBV14	CASSQVVRSRLRSGELFF	TGTGCCAGCAGCCAAGTTGTTCGGTCACGGTTGAGGAGCGGGGAGCTGTTTTTT
NA	TRBJ1-5	NA	TRBV28	CASQRTLNQPQHF	TGTGCCAGCCAAAGAACACTCAATCAGCCCCAGCATTTT
few	TRBJ1-6	NA	TRBV5-6	CASSLARQVYNSPLHF	TGTGCCAGCAGCTTGGCCAGACAGGTATATAATTCACCCCTCCACTTT
NA	TRBJ2-7	TRBD1	TRBV6-1	CASSEATGTGYHEQYF	TGTGCCAGCAGTGAAGCTACCGGGACAGGGTACCACGAGCAGTACTTC
NA	TRBJ2-7	TRBD1	TRBV28	CASSLGVLYWTGKEEQYF	TGTGCCAGCAGTTTAGGCGTGCTTTATTGGACAGGAAAAGAGGAGCAGTACTTC
NA	TRBJ1-1	NA	TRBV11-2	CASSPRSTGNTEAFF	TGTGCCAGCAGCCCCAGATCGACAGGGAACACTGAAGCTTTCTTT
NA	TRBJ2-5	NA	TRBV4-1	CASSQDPVVTGTQYF	TGCGCCAGCAGCCAAGATCCCGTGGTAACGGGGACCCAGTACTTC
NA	TRBJ2-6	TRBD1	TRBV5-1	CASSRLSGTGDGGANVLTF	TGCGCCAGCAGTCGCCTGTCCGGGACAGGGGATGGCGGGGCCAACGTCCTGACTTTC
once	TRBJ1-1	NA	TRBV5-5	CASRVGGNTEAFF	TGTGCCAGCAGGGTGGGAGGGAACACTGAAGCTTTCTTT
NA	TRBJ2-7	TRBD1	TRBV6-2/TRBV6-3	CASSYSETGAHEQYF	TGTGCCAGCAGTTACTCGGAGACAGGGGCGCACGAGCAGTACTTC
NA	TRBJ1-5	NA	TRBV6-1	CASSEADGVGNQPQHF	TGTGCCAGCAGTGAAGCAGACGGGGTCGGCAATCAGCCCCAGCATTTT
NA	TRBJ2-7	TRBD2	TRBV6-5	CASSRTSGSSYEQYF	TGTGCCAGCAGTAGGACTAGCGGGAGCTCCTACGAGCAGTACTTC
NA	TRBJ2-7	TRBD1	TRBV5-1	CASSLGTGTGTYEQYF	TGCGCCAGCAGCTTAGGAACCGGGACAGGGACCTACGAGCAGTACTTC
NA	TRBJ2-2	NA	TRBV11-3	CASSPKPGELFF	TGTGCCAGCAGCCCAAAACCCGGGGAGCTGTTTTTT
NA	TRBJ1-4	TRBD1	TRBV5-1	CASSGGDSGPPNEKLFF	TGCGCCAGCAGCGGGGGGGACAGTGGCCCGCCTAATGAAAAACTGTTTTTT
few	TRBJ2-2	NA	TRBV19	CASSIVGGGELFF	TGTGCCAGTAGTATAGTGGGCGGCGGGGAGCTGTTTTTT
NA	TRBJ2-5	NA	TRBV7-9	CASRESETQYF	TGTGCCAGCAGGGAATCGGAGACCCAGTACTTC
NA	TRBJ2-5	TRBD2	TRBV6-5	CASSYSTSGGETQYF	TGTGCCAGCAGTTACTCGACTAGCGGGGGGGAGACCCAGTACTTC
NA	TRBJ1-5	NA	TRBV7-2	CASSPTVSEQPQHF	TGTGCCAGCAGCCCGACAGTATCAGAGCAGCCCCAGCATTTT
NA	TRBJ1-1	TRBD1	TRBV6-4	CASRDSDRNTEAFF	TGTGCCAGTCGGGACAGCGACAGGAACACTGAAGCTTTCTTT
few	TRBJ1-2	TRBD1	TRBV24-1	CATSDWDRLYGYTF	TGTGCCACCAGTGATTGGGACAGACTCTATGGCTACACCTTC
NA	TRBJ1-1	NA	TRBV11-2	CASSRELGTEAFF	TGTGCCAGCAGCCGTGAGCTCGGGACTGAAGCTTTCTTT